This TCR beta chain is drawn from a study of breast tumors, draining lymph nodes, adjacent tissues. Study results and limitations: Tumors had less TCR diversity than lymph nodes, more than nontumor tissue.

Breast cancer patients provided tissue from their axillary draining lymph nodes. Using its own MiXCR run on the multiplex PCR reads, TCRdb lists one record per CDR3 protein. The table includes more than 80,000 distinct CDR3 sequences, about 30% detected once. As concerns this clonotype: Antigen specificity is unknown.

After removal of 3 bases from V and 5 bases from J, the junction contained 6 bases not matched to a gene. The CDR3 extends over 15 amino acids. The germline V gene encodes CDR1 MGHDK and CDR2 SYGVNS. The source is a female donor with breast cancer. Some clones in this sample may be carry-over from other donors' samples. Sequenced sample: axillary lymph node tissue. J is TRBJ1-4 and V is TRBV25-1; 7 nucleotides align to TRBD1. CDR3 DNA: TGTGCCAGCAGTGATCCCGGACAGGTGAATGAAAAACTGTTTTTT. This encodes CASSDPGQVNEKLFF.